This T cell receptor beta chain was observed in a study of identical twins' blood T cells. Findings and caveats of the study: Mainly, cloneset size products determined shared clonotypes, twins included. Top TCRbeta clonotypes were shared more with twin than unrelated donors.

Likely shared infections and vaccines: all three twin pairs were reared together. To note about this clonotype: What it binds is not known.

Germline V gene sequence: CDR1 DFQATT, CDR2 SNEGSKA (reference sequence). V was clipped by 4 bases and J by 2 bases, with 9 bases between them. CDR3 length equals 13 residues. MiXCR was run by TCRdb on the 5' RACE reads, yielding one entry per CDR3 protein. This sample has about 370,000 distinct CDR3 sequences, with roughly 28% found just once. The rearrangement uses TRBV20-1 and TRBJ1-3; D not resolved. The sequence derives from a woman aged 18-49 years in good health. Specimen: PBMCs. The CDR3 DNA reads TGCAGTGCTACTCCTGGGCCTGGAAACACCATATATTTT. This translates into CSATPGPGNTIYF.